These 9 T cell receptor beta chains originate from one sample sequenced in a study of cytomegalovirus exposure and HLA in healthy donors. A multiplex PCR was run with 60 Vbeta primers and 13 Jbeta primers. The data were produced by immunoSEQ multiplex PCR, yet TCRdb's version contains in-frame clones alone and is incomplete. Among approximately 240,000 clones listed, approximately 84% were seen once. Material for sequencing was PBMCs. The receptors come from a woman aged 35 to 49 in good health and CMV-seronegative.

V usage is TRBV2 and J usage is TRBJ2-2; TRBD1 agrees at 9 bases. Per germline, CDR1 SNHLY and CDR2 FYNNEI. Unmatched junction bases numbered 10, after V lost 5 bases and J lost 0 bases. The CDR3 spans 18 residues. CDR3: CASSSGQGLNANTGELFF. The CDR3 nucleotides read TGTGCCAGCAGTTCGGGACAGGGCCTTAACGCGAACACCGGGGAGCTGTTTTTT. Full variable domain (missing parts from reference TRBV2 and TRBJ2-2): EPEVTQTPSHQVTQMGQEVILRCVPISNHLYFYWYRQILGQKVEFLVSFYNNEISEKSEIFDDQFSVERPDGSNFTLKIRSTKLEDSAMYFCASSSGQGLNANTGELFFGEGSRLTVL.

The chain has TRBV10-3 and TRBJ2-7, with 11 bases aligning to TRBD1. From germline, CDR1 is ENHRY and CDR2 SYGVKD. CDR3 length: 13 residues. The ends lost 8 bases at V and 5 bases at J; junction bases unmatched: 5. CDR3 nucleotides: TGTGCCATCGGGGGGACAGGGGGAAACGAGCAGTACTTC. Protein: CAIGGTGGNEQYF.

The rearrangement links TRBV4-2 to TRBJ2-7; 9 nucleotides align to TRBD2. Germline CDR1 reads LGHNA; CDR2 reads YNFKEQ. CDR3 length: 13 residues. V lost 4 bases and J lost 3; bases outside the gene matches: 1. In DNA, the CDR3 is TGTGCCAGCAGCCGTAGCGGGGGCTACGAGCAGTACTTC. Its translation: CASSRSGGYEQYF.

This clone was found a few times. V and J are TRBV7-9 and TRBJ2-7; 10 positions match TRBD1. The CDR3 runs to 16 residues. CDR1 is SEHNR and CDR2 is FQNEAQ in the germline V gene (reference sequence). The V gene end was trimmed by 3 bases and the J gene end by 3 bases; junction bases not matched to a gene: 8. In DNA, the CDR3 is TGTGCCAGCAGCTTTCCTAGGGGGGACAGGGGCTACGAGCAGTACTTC. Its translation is CASSFPRGDRGYEQYF. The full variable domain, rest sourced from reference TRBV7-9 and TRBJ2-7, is DTGVSQNPRHKITKRGQNVTFRCDPISEHNRLYWYRQTLGQGPEFLTYFQNEAQLEKSRLLSDRFSAERPKGSFSTLEIQRTEQGDSAMYLCASSFPRGDRGYEQYFGPGTRLTVT.

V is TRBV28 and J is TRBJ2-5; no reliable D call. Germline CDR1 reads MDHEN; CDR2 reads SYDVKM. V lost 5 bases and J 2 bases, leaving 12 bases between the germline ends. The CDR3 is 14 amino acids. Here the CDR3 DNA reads TGTGCCAGCAGTGCCGCGGAGAAACAAGAGACCCAGTACTTC. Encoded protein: CASSAAEKQETQYF.

CDR3: CASRQGQNQPQHF. The CDR3 DNA reads as TGTGCCAGCCGACAGGGGCAAAATCAGCCCCAGCATTTT. The chain has TRBV2 and TRBJ1-5; TRBD1 aligns across 8 bases. The CDR3 extends over 13 amino acids. Germline V gene sequence: CDR1 SNHLY, CDR2 FYNNEI. V shed 8 bases, J shed 4 bases, and the junction held 4 bases outside the gene matches. Using reference TRBV2 and TRBJ1-5 for the parts outside the CDR3, the full variable domain is EPEVTQTPSHQVTQMGQEVILRCVPISNHLYFYWYRQILGQKVEFLVSFYNNEISEKSEIFDDQFSVERPDGSNFTLKIRSTKLEDSAMYFCASRQGQNQPQHFGDGTRLSIL.

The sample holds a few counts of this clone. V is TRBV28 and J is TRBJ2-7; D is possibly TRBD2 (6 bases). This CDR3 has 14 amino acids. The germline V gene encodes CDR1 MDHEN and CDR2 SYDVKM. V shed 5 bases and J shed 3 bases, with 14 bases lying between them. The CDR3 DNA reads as TGTGCCAGCAGTATCGCCGGGAGATTCTACGAGCAGTACTTC. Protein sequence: CASSIAGRFYEQYF.

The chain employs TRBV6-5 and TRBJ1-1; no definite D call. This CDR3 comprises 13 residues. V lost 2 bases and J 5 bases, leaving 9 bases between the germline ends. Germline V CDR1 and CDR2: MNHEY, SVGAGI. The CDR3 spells CASSYEGATEAFF. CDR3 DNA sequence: TGTGCCAGCAGTTACGAGGGAGCGACTGAAGCTTTCTTT.

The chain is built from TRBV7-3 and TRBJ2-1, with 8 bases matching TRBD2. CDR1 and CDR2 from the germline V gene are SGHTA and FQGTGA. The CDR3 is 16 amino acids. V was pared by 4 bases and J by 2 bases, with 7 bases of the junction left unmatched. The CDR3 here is CASSYRGGGTYNEQFF. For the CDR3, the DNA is TGTGCCAGCAGCTATAGGGGCGGGGGGACCTACAATGAGCAGTTCTTC.